The clone carrying this T cell receptor beta chain was observed a handful of times. Its antigen is still unknown. Germline loops: CDR1 SGHAT, CDR2 FQNNGV. The junction had 9 bases not matched to a gene; V was cut back by 6 bases and J by 0 bases. This CDR3 is built from 17 residues. These data originate in a study of early T cells in non-severe SARS-CoV-2 infection. The overall study: Bulk RNA taken from unsorted whole blood was sequenced, leaving chains unpaired.

In the library, individual cDNA molecules carried attached unique molecular identifiers. From the 5' RACE reads, TCRdb called clonotypes with MiXCR, one entry per CDR3 protein. The sample records 75,000 to 90,000 distinct CDR3 sequences, roughly 13% being singletons. Study results and caveats: Using VDJdb, the matching emphasized anti-spike CD8 responses while missing private and CD4 specificities.

Specimen: whole blood. This chain links TRBV11-2 with TRBJ2-7, with 12 nucleotides matching TRBD1. This TCR was sampled from an adult who was a healthcare worker with PCR-confirmed SARS-CoV-2 infection or an uninfected control (not recorded which). The CDR3 nucleotides are TGTGCCAGCAGACTTCCGGGACAGGGGGCCAGCTCCTACGAGCAGTACTTC. Protein sequence: CASRLPGQGASSYEQYF.